These T cell receptor beta chains were read from a single sample in a study of blood T cell repertoires in COVID-19. Data came from immunoSEQ multiplex PCR; TCRdb stores just in-frame clones and leaves some out. The table lists 100,000 to 150,000 clones, over 75% of them singletons. Source material: peripheral blood. The receptors were sampled from a woman aged 55-70 years with acute or convalescent COVID-19. Each CDR3 is given with its conserved first and last residue. Fields, in order: CDR3 DNA, CDR3 protein, D gene, clone size, J gene, V gene, CDR3 length. The D gene is left open where the match is weak. A row's size may be missing; if present it is once, few, many or a size class.

CDR3nt: TGTGCCAGCAGCCAAGATAAGCGTAATGAGCAGTTCTTC
CDR3aa: CASSQDKRNEQFF
d_gene: NA
abundance: NA
j_gene: TRBJ2-1
v_gene: TRBV3-1/TRBV3-2
len: 13

CDR3nt: TGTGCCAGCAGCTCACAACTAGCCCAATTGGACAATGAGCAGTTCTTC
CDR3aa: CASSSQLAQLDNEQFF
d_gene: NA
abundance: NA
j_gene: TRBJ2-1
v_gene: TRBV5-8
len: 16

CDR3nt: TGTGCCAGCAGTCAGGGACTGACCTATAATTCACCCCTCCACTTT
CDR3aa: CASSQGLTYNSPLHF
d_gene: NA
abundance: once
j_gene: TRBJ1-6
v_gene: TRBV2
len: 15

CDR3nt: TGTGCCAGCAGTTCACAGGGGGCGCGGATCAATCAGCCCCAGCATTTT
CDR3aa: CASSSQGARINQPQHF
d_gene: TRBD1
abundance: NA
j_gene: TRBJ1-5
v_gene: TRBV27
len: 16

CDR3nt: TGTGCCAGTCTGAGGACAGACAACTCCTATGGCTACACCTTC
CDR3aa: CASLRTDNSYGYTF
d_gene: NA
abundance: few
j_gene: TRBJ1-2
v_gene: TRBV6-5
len: 14

CDR3nt: TGTGCCAGCAGGCTCCAGGGAGGGTTTGGCTACACCTTC
CDR3aa: CASRLQGGFGYTF
d_gene: NA
abundance: NA
j_gene: TRBJ1-2
v_gene: TRBV12-3/TRBV12-4
len: 13

CDR3nt: TGTGCCAGCAGCTTAGGCGGGGGGGGGCACCAGCCCCAGCATTTT
CDR3aa: CASSLGGGGHQPQHF
d_gene: NA
abundance: NA
j_gene: TRBJ1-5
v_gene: TRBV7-8
len: 15

CDR3nt: TGTGCCTGGACACCGAAGGGACAGGGGGCGGCAACTAATGAAAAACTGTTTTTT
CDR3aa: CAWTPKGQGAATNEKLFF
d_gene: TRBD1
abundance: NA
j_gene: TRBJ1-4
v_gene: TRBV30
len: 18

CDR3nt: TGTGCCTGGAGGCTTACAGGGGGCCCTGAAGCTTTCTTT
CDR3aa: CAWRLTGGPEAFF
d_gene: TRBD1
abundance: NA
j_gene: TRBJ1-1
v_gene: TRBV30
len: 13

CDR3nt: TGCGCCAGCAGTGAGTTGGACACTCGGACCACAGATACGCAGTATTTT
CDR3aa: CASSELDTRTTDTQYF
d_gene: NA
abundance: NA
j_gene: TRBJ2-3
v_gene: TRBV10-1
len: 16

CDR3nt: TGTGCCAGCAGCCCCAGGGTAGGGTCGAGCTCTGGAAACACCATATATTTT
CDR3aa: CASSPRVGSSSGNTIYF
d_gene: NA
abundance: once
j_gene: TRBJ1-3
v_gene: TRBV7-2
len: 17

CDR3nt: TGTGCCAGCAGTTACTCGATCGGGTGGCGGGAGGGGGGAACAGATACGCAGTATTTT
CDR3aa: CASSYSIGWREGGTDTQYF
d_gene: TRBD2
abundance: NA
j_gene: TRBJ2-3
v_gene: TRBV6-7
len: 19

CDR3nt: TGCAGCGCCTTAGACAGGTACTCTGGAAACACCATATATTTT
CDR3aa: CSALDRYSGNTIYF
d_gene: NA
abundance: NA
j_gene: TRBJ1-3
v_gene: TRBV29-1
len: 14

CDR3nt: TGTGCCAGCAGCTTCCAGGGGCAAGGCTACACCTTC
CDR3aa: CASSFQGQGYTF
d_gene: NA
abundance: NA
j_gene: TRBJ1-2
v_gene: TRBV11-3
len: 12

CDR3nt: TGTGCCAGCAGTCCAAGCGGGAGGGCCTTTGGGGCCAACGTCCTGACTTTC
CDR3aa: CASSPSGRAFGANVLTF
d_gene: TRBD2
abundance: few
j_gene: TRBJ2-6
v_gene: TRBV28
len: 17

CDR3nt: TGTGCCAGCAGCTCACAGGGGGCACGGACTGAAGCTTTCTTT
CDR3aa: CASSSQGARTEAFF
d_gene: TRBD1
abundance: NA
j_gene: TRBJ1-1
v_gene: TRBV11-2
len: 14

CDR3nt: TGTGCCAGCAGTTTATCTGGCGGATTAAATCAGCCCCAGCATTTT
CDR3aa: CASSLSGGLNQPQHF
d_gene: NA
abundance: NA
j_gene: TRBJ1-5
v_gene: TRBV28
len: 15

CDR3nt: TGTGCCAGCAGCCCCGGCGGCCCTGAGCAGTTCTTC
CDR3aa: CASSPGGPEQFF
d_gene: NA
abundance: NA
j_gene: TRBJ2-1
v_gene: TRBV6-5
len: 12

CDR3nt: TGTGCCAGCAGCTTAGATCTTAATGAAAAACTGTTTTTT
CDR3aa: CASSLDLNEKLFF
d_gene: NA
abundance: NA
j_gene: TRBJ1-4
v_gene: TRBV11-1
len: 13

CDR3nt: TGTGCCAGCAGCTTAGTGGGAGGGGCGGCTTTCTTT
CDR3aa: CASSLVGGAAFF
d_gene: NA
abundance: NA
j_gene: TRBJ1-1
v_gene: TRBV7-9
len: 12

CDR3nt: TGTGCCAGCCGACCCCGAGGTACGGATGGCTACACCTTC
CDR3aa: CASRPRGTDGYTF
d_gene: NA
abundance: NA
j_gene: TRBJ1-2
v_gene: TRBV12-3/TRBV12-4
len: 13

CDR3nt: TGTGCCAGCAAGGGGACTGAGACCTACAATGAGCAGTTCTTC
CDR3aa: CASKGTETYNEQFF
d_gene: NA
abundance: NA
j_gene: TRBJ2-1
v_gene: TRBV2
len: 14

CDR3nt: TGTGCCAGCAGCGTAGGTCTTATCACAGATACGCAGTATTTT
CDR3aa: CASSVGLITDTQYF
d_gene: NA
abundance: NA
j_gene: TRBJ2-3
v_gene: TRBV9
len: 14

CDR3nt: TGTGCCTGGAGGGGGGGACTGCCCTACGAGCAGTACTTC
CDR3aa: CAWRGGLPYEQYF
d_gene: NA
abundance: NA
j_gene: TRBJ2-7
v_gene: TRBV30
len: 13

CDR3nt: TGTGCTAGTGGCAGTGACAGGCACACTGAAGCTTTCTTT
CDR3aa: CASGSDRHTEAFF
d_gene: NA
abundance: NA
j_gene: TRBJ1-1
v_gene: TRBV12-5
len: 13

CDR3nt: TGCGCCAGCAGCTCGGGACAGGGAGAGACCCAGTACTTC
CDR3aa: CASSSGQGETQYF
d_gene: TRBD1
abundance: NA
j_gene: TRBJ2-5
v_gene: TRBV5-1
len: 13

CDR3nt: TGTGCCAGCAGCCAAGAAAGCGGGAGGGTGAACACCGGGGAGCTGTTTTTT
CDR3aa: CASSQESGRVNTGELFF
d_gene: TRBD2
abundance: NA
j_gene: TRBJ2-2
v_gene: TRBV4-2
len: 17

CDR3nt: TGCGCCAGCAGTGAGGACCCGGGACAGGGGATCCCTGGAAACACCATATATTTT
CDR3aa: CASSEDPGQGIPGNTIYF
d_gene: TRBD1
abundance: NA
j_gene: TRBJ1-3
v_gene: TRBV10-1
len: 18

CDR3nt: TGTGCCAGCAGCTTATGGAACGGGAAGTATGGCTACACCTTC
CDR3aa: CASSLWNGKYGYTF
d_gene: NA
abundance: NA
j_gene: TRBJ1-2
v_gene: TRBV13
len: 14

CDR3nt: TGTGCCAGCAGCTTGAAACGGGGGGGGCGTGCCACTAATGAAAAACTGTTTTTT
CDR3aa: CASSLKRGGRATNEKLFF
d_gene: NA
abundance: NA
j_gene: TRBJ1-4
v_gene: TRBV5-4
len: 18

CDR3nt: TGTGCCAGCAGTATTCGTCAGGGGGCCACTGAAGCTTTCTTT
CDR3aa: CASSIRQGATEAFF
d_gene: TRBD1
abundance: few
j_gene: TRBJ1-1
v_gene: TRBV28
len: 14

CDR3nt: TGCGCCAGCAGCCAAGTGCCCGCCGGGACTAGTAACCTCTACGAGCAGTACTTC
CDR3aa: CASSQVPAGTSNLYEQYF
d_gene: TRBD2
abundance: NA
j_gene: TRBJ2-7
v_gene: TRBV4-1
len: 18

CDR3nt: TGTGCCTGGAGTAGTACGGGTTTCTACAATGAGCAGTTCTTC
CDR3aa: CAWSSTGFYNEQFF
d_gene: NA
abundance: NA
j_gene: TRBJ2-1
v_gene: TRBV30
len: 14

CDR3nt: TGTGCCACCAGACTAGGGGGTTTGAACACTGAAGCTTTCTTT
CDR3aa: CATRLGGLNTEAFF
d_gene: NA
abundance: NA
j_gene: TRBJ1-1
v_gene: TRBV15
len: 14

CDR3nt: TGTGCCAGCAGCGCACGATTTGACTCCACCGGGGAGCTGTTTTTT
CDR3aa: CASSARFDSTGELFF
d_gene: NA
abundance: NA
j_gene: TRBJ2-2
v_gene: TRBV11-3
len: 15

CDR3nt: TGTGCCATCAGAGAGGAGGCTGAAGCTTTCTTT
CDR3aa: CAIREEAEAFF
d_gene: NA
abundance: NA
j_gene: TRBJ1-1
v_gene: TRBV10-3
len: 11

CDR3nt: TGTGCCAGCAGTGAATTAGGACAGGGGAACACTGAAGCTTTCTTT
CDR3aa: CASSELGQGNTEAFF
d_gene: TRBD1
abundance: NA
j_gene: TRBJ1-1
v_gene: TRBV6-1
len: 15

CDR3nt: TGTGCCAGCGCAGCTGGGCAGGGGGTCACTGAAGCTTTCTTT
CDR3aa: CASAAGQGVTEAFF
d_gene: TRBD1
abundance: NA
j_gene: TRBJ1-1
v_gene: TRBV5-4
len: 14

CDR3nt: TGTGCCAGCTCACCACTGGGACTCCTAGGAGGCAATGAGCAGTTCTTC
CDR3aa: CASSPLGLLGGNEQFF
d_gene: NA
abundance: NA
j_gene: TRBJ2-1
v_gene: TRBV18
len: 16

CDR3nt: TGTGCCAGCAGCACCCGACTAGCGGGAGTGGGTGAGCAGTTCTTC
CDR3aa: CASSTRLAGVGEQFF
d_gene: TRBD2
abundance: NA
j_gene: TRBJ2-1
v_gene: TRBV11-3
len: 15

CDR3nt: TGTGCCAGCAGCCCTACAGGGAGGGGCACTGAAGCTTTCTTT
CDR3aa: CASSPTGRGTEAFF
d_gene: NA
abundance: few
j_gene: TRBJ1-1
v_gene: TRBV11-2
len: 14

CDR3nt: TGCAGCGCGGACAGGGGTGCCAACACTGAAGCTTTCTTT
CDR3aa: CSADRGANTEAFF
d_gene: TRBD1
abundance: NA
j_gene: TRBJ1-1
v_gene: TRBV29-1
len: 13

CDR3nt: TGTGCCAGCAGCCGATTACTAGCGAACACTGAAGCTTTCTTT
CDR3aa: CASSRLLANTEAFF
d_gene: NA
abundance: NA
j_gene: TRBJ1-1
v_gene: TRBV9
len: 14

CDR3nt: TGCAGTGCCGCACTAGTGAATGAGCAGTTCTTC
CDR3aa: CSAALVNEQFF
d_gene: NA
abundance: once
j_gene: TRBJ2-1
v_gene: TRBV20-1
len: 11

CDR3nt: TGTGCCAGCTCACCAAAGGAGCTTAACACTGAAGCTTTCTTT
CDR3aa: CASSPKELNTEAFF
d_gene: NA
abundance: NA
j_gene: TRBJ1-1
v_gene: TRBV18
len: 14

CDR3nt: TGCAGCACAGGGACAGGGGCAAACACCGGGGAGCTGTTTTTT
CDR3aa: CSTGTGANTGELFF
d_gene: TRBD1
abundance: NA
j_gene: TRBJ2-2
v_gene: TRBV29-1
len: 14

CDR3nt: TGTGCCAGCAGCGTAGCCCCTAGCCTCACCGGGGAGCTGTTTTTT
CDR3aa: CASSVAPSLTGELFF
d_gene: NA
abundance: NA
j_gene: TRBJ2-2
v_gene: TRBV9
len: 15

CDR3nt: TGTGCCAGCAGTCCAAGCGCCGACACGGGAGGCTACACCTTC
CDR3aa: CASSPSADTGGYTF
d_gene: NA
abundance: once
j_gene: TRBJ1-2
v_gene: TRBV7-3
len: 14

CDR3nt: TGTGCCAGCAGCTTGGCTGCAGGGACAGGGTCGAATGAGCAGTTCTTC
CDR3aa: CASSLAAGTGSNEQFF
d_gene: TRBD1
abundance: NA
j_gene: TRBJ2-1
v_gene: TRBV13
len: 16

CDR3nt: TGTGCCAGCAGCTTAGATAATATGGGGCCCAATTCACCCCTCCACTTT
CDR3aa: CASSLDNMGPNSPLHF
d_gene: NA
abundance: NA
j_gene: TRBJ1-6
v_gene: TRBV7-9
len: 16

CDR3nt: TGTGCCAGCAGCTCTCTAGCGGGAGGATCTAAGACCGGGGAGCTGTTTTTT
CDR3aa: CASSSLAGGSKTGELFF
d_gene: TRBD2
abundance: NA
j_gene: TRBJ2-2
v_gene: TRBV7-8
len: 17

CDR3nt: TGTGCCAGCTGTGTAGCGGGGGGGGCGGGGGAGCAGTACTTC
CDR3aa: CASCVAGGAGEQYF
d_gene: TRBD2
abundance: NA
j_gene: TRBJ2-7
v_gene: TRBV2
len: 14

CDR3nt: TGTGCCAGCAGCCACGGGGGACAGGGGGCCTATGGCTACACCTTC
CDR3aa: CASSHGGQGAYGYTF
d_gene: TRBD1
abundance: NA
j_gene: TRBJ1-2
v_gene: TRBV7-2
len: 15

CDR3nt: TGTGCCTGGAGTGGACAGGGGGGAGGCTGGGCTTTCTTT
CDR3aa: CAWSGQGGGWAFF
d_gene: TRBD1
abundance: NA
j_gene: TRBJ1-1
v_gene: TRBV30
len: 13

CDR3nt: TGTGCCATCAGGGCTAGGAGGGAAGACTATGGCTACACCTTC
CDR3aa: CAIRARREDYGYTF
d_gene: NA
abundance: NA
j_gene: TRBJ1-2
v_gene: TRBV10-3
len: 14

CDR3nt: TGTGCCAGCAGCCAAGAGTCCGGAGGCAAAAACATTCAGTACTTC
CDR3aa: CASSQESGGKNIQYF
d_gene: NA
abundance: NA
j_gene: TRBJ2-4
v_gene: TRBV4-2
len: 15

CDR3nt: TGTGCCAGCAGTTTGGGACATCAAGAGACCCAGTACTTC
CDR3aa: CASSLGHQETQYF
d_gene: NA
abundance: NA
j_gene: TRBJ2-5
v_gene: TRBV6-5
len: 13

CDR3nt: TGTGCCAGCACCCAGGGGGCGCCTCTTAACACTGAAGCTTTCTTT
CDR3aa: CASTQGAPLNTEAFF
d_gene: TRBD1
abundance: NA
j_gene: TRBJ1-1
v_gene: TRBV6-5
len: 15

CDR3nt: TGCAGTGCTAGTACAGACCTCTATGGCTACACCTTC
CDR3aa: CSASTDLYGYTF
d_gene: NA
abundance: NA
j_gene: TRBJ1-2
v_gene: TRBV20-1
len: 12

CDR3nt: TGTGCCACCGCCAGGCCCCCGGGGACCGGGGAGCTGTTTTTT
CDR3aa: CATARPPGTGELFF
d_gene: NA
abundance: NA
j_gene: TRBJ2-2
v_gene: TRBV24-1
len: 14